The 9 T cell receptor beta chains below were found in one sample sequenced in a study of control samples from healthy donors and cancer patients. Produced via immunoSEQ multiplex PCR; TCRdb's table is partial and in-frame only. The profile covers about 130,000 clones, with roughly 94% appearing a single time and more than 13% taken by the ten largest. Sequencing was performed on PBMCs. These receptors were collected from a man between 60 and 75 years old with colorectal cancer.

The chain combines TRBV4-2 with TRBJ2-5; D might be TRBD2 (6 bases). Germline V gives CDR1 LGHNA, CDR2 YNFKEQ. This CDR3 is built from 15 residues. V lost 4 bases and J lost 1, with 13 bases in between. This CDR3 reads CASSPLEGGQETQYF. CDR3 bases: TGTGCCAGCAGCCCTTTGGAGGGTGGCCAAGAGACCCAGTACTTC.

Concerning this clone itself: A read error may account for a junction end that differs from germline. The chain has TRBV6-4 and TRBJ2-1; D remains unclear. CDR3 size: 11 residues. Germline CDR1 reads MRHNA; CDR2 reads SNTAGT. CDR3 residues: CASSDGASVVF. DNA of the CDR3: TGTGCCAGCAGTGACGGTGCGTCCGTAGTCTTC.

Notes on this clone: The germline gene is not matched at one end of the junction; a read error may be the cause. The V call is TRBV4-2, the J call TRBJ2-3; tentatively, D is TRBD1 or TRBD2 (5 bases each). Germline assignment: CDR1 LGHNA and CDR2 YNFKEQ. This CDR3 spans 14 amino acids. CDR3 nucleotides: TGTGCCAGCAGCCGGGACGCCAGCACAGATGCGCAGTATTTT. It specifies CASSRDASTDAQYF.

This clone appeared a single time. The chain joins TRBV5-1 to TRBJ1-3; the match to TRBD1 covers 7 bases. V lost 5 bases and J lost 0; bases outside the gene matches: 5. CDR1 and CDR2 from the germline V gene are SGHRS and YFSETQ. This CDR3 has 15 amino acids. The CDR3: CASSRQGASGNTIYF. As DNA, the CDR3 is TGCGCCAGCAGTCGACAGGGAGCCTCTGGAAACACCATATATTTT.

The chain has TRBV6-5 and TRBJ2-1, with no clear D. Per the germline V gene, CDR1 is MNHEY and CDR2 is SVGAGI. V lost 5 bases to trimming and J lost 10 bases, with 15 bases between them. The CDR3 runs 13 residues. The CDR3 sequence: CASSPPYNAEQFF. The CDR3 coding sequence is TGTGCCAGCAGTCCCCCTTACAATGCCGAGCAGTTCTTC.

This clone was detected a few times. V usage is TRBV11-2 and J usage is TRBJ1-1, with D possibly being TRBD1 (6 bases). The CDR3 consists of 13 residues. Per the germline V gene, CDR1 is SGHAT and CDR2 is FQNNGV. The V end was cut by 3 bases, the J end by 3 bases, with 8 bases between. The CDR3 sequence: CASSFNRDTEAFF. CDR3 coding DNA: TGTGCCAGCAGCTTTAACAGGGACACTGAAGCTTTCTTT.

The table lists this clone with a count of one. The gene calls are TRBV19 and TRBJ2-6; no reliable D call. Germline V CDR1 and CDR2: LNHDA, SQIVND (reference sequence). Trimming took off 10 bases at V and 4 bases at J, with 11 bases between the two ends. The CDR3 runs to 13 residues. CDR3 protein: CATRPSGANVLTF. The CDR3 bases are TGTGCCACCCGGCCCTCCGGGGCCAACGTCCTGACTTTC.

V gene TRBV4-1 combines with J gene TRBJ2-3; 11 bases line up with TRBD2. Losses at the gene ends were 0 bases for V and 1 base for J; bases not matched to a gene: 0. The CDR3 runs 16 residues. Germline-derived CDR1 and CDR2 are MGHRA and YSYEKL. The DNA of the CDR3 is TGCGCCAGCAGCCAAGAACTAGCGGGGGGCACAGATACGCAGTATTTT. Translating it yields CASSQELAGGTDTQYF.

The chain links TRBV15 to TRBJ1-1, with a tentative D call TRBD1 (6 bases). The ends were cut back, 4 bases at V and 1 base at J, with 10 bases in the middle. The CDR3 runs 14 residues. Per the germline V gene, CDR1 is LNHNV and CDR2 is YYDKDF (reference sequence). For the CDR3, the DNA is TGTGCCACCAGCACCCAGGGGCCGAACACTGAAGCTTTCTTT. Its protein product is CATSTQGPNTEAFF. Variable domain in full (rest from reference TRBV15 and TRBJ1-1): DAMVIQNPRYQVTQFGKPVTLSCSQTLNHNVMYWYQQKSSQAPKLLFHYYDKDFNNEADTPDNFQSRRPNTSFCFLDIRSPGLGDTAMYLCATSTQGPNTEAFFGQGTRLTVV.